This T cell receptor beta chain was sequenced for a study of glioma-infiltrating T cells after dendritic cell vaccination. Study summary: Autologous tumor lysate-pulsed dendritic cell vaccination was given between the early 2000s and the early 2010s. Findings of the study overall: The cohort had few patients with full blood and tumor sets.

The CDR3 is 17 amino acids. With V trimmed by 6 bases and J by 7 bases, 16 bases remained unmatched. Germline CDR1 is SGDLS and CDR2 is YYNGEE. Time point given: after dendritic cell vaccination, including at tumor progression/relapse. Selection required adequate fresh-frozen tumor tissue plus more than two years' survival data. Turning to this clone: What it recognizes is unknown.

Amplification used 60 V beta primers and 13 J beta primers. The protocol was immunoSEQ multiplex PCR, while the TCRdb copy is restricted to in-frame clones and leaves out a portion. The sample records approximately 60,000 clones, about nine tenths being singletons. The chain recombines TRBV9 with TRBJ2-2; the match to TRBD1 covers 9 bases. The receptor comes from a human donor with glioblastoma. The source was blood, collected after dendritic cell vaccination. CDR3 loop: CASTSRHTGGFGGELFF. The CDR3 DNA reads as TGTGCCAGCACCTCCCGTCATACAGGGGGCTTTGGCGGGGAGCTGTTTTTT.